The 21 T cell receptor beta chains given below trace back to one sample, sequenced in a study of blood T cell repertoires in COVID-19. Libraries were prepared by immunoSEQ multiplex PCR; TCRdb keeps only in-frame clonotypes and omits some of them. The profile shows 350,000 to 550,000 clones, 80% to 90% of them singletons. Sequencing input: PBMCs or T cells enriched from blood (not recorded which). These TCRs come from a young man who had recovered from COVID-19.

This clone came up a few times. This chain's CDR3 is CAISDVRAEKLFF. The CDR3 nucleotides read TGTGCCATCAGTGATGTGAGGGCTGAAAAACTGTTTTTT. The chain recombines TRBV10-3 with TRBJ1-4; D not certain. The length of the CDR3 is 13 residues. Between the trimmed V and J ends, which lost 3 bases and 7 bases, there was a span of 9 bases. Per the germline V gene, CDR1 is ENHRY and CDR2 is SYGVKD.

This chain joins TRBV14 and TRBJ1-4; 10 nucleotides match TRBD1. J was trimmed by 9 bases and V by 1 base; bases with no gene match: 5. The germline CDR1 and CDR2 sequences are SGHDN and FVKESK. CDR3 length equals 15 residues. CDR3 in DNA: TGTGCCAGCAGCCAAGCGGGACAGGGGTCGCAAAAACTGTTTTTT. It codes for CASSQAGQGSQKLFF.

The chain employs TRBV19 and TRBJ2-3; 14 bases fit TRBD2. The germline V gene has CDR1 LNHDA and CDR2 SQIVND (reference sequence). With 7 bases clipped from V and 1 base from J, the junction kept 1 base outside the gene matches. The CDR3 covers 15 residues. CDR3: CASTGLAGGTDTQYF. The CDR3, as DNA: TGTGCCAGTACGGGACTAGCGGGAGGCACAGATACGCAGTATTTT.

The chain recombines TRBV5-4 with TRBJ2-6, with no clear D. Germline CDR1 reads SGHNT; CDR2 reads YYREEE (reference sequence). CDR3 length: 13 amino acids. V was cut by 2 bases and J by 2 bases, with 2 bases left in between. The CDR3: CASSFTGANVLTF. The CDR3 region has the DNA TGTGCCAGCAGCTTTACTGGGGCCAACGTCCTGACTTTC.

In DNA form, the CDR3 reads TGTGCCAGCAGTATTAGAAACGAAAACATTCAGTACTTC. This gives the protein CASSIRNENIQYF. The chain links TRBV12-3 or TRBV12-4 to TRBJ2-4; D is ambiguous. The CDR3 length is 13 residues. V dropped 5 bases and J dropped 5 bases, with 10 bases sitting between them.

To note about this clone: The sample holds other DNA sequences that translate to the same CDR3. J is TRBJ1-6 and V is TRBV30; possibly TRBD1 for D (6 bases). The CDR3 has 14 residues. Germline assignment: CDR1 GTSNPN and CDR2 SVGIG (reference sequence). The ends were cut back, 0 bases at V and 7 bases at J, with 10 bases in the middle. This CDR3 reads CAWSVQGRNSPLHF. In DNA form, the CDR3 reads TGTGCCTGGAGTGTACAGGGACGGAATTCACCCCTCCACTTT.

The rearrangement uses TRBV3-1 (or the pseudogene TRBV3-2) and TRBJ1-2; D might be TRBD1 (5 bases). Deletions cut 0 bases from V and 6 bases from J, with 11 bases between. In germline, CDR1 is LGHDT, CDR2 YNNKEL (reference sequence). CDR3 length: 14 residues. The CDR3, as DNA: TGTGCCAGCAGCCAAGACCAGGGCCGGAATGGCTACACCTTC. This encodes CASSQDQGRNGYTF.

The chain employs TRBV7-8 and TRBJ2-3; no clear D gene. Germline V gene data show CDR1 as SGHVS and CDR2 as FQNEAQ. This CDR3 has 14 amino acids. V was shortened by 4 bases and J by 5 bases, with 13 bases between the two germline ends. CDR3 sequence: CASSSEEQGDTQYF. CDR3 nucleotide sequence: TGTGCCAGCAGCTCAGAGGAGCAAGGAGATACGCAGTATTTT. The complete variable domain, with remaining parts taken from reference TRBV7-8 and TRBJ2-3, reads GAGVSQSPRYKVAKRGQDVALRCDPISGHVSLFWYQQALGQGPEFLTYFQNEAQLDKSGLPSDRFFAERPEGSVSTLKIQRTQQEDSAVYLCASSSEEQGDTQYFGPGTRLTVL.

The CDR3 nucleotides read TGTGCCAGCAGCGTAGGTGTGTTCCGGGACTTACAGTTCTTC. As protein: CASSVGVFRDLQFF. The gene calls are TRBV9 and TRBJ2-1; the D gene is possibly TRBD2 (6 bases). The germline V gene encodes CDR1 SGDLS and CDR2 YYNGEE. CDR3 size: 14 residues. V was cut by 0 bases and J by 13 bases, with 17 bases left in between.

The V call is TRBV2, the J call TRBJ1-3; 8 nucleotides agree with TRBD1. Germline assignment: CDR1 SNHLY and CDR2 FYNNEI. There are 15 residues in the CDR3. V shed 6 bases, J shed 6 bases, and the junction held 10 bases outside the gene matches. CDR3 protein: CASRDRADRPNTIYF. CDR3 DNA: TGTGCCAGCAGGGACAGGGCAGACAGGCCAAACACCATATATTTT.

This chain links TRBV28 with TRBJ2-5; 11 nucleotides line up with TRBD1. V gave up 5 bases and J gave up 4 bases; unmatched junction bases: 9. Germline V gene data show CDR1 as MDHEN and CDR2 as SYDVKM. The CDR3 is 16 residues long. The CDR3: CASSMGQGVGVETQYF. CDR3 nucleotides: TGTGCCAGCAGTATGGGACAGGGGGTAGGAGTAGAGACCCAGTACTTC.

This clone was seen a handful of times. The CDR3 loop is CASSRDPSSYEQYF. CDR3 DNA sequence: TGTGCCAGCAGCCGAGACCCTAGCTCCTACGAGCAGTACTTC. V is TRBV11-2 and J is TRBJ2-7; D gene ambiguous. CDR3 length: 14 residues. Trimming stripped 5 bases from V and 0 bases from J, with 11 bases between. The germline V gene has CDR1 SGHAT and CDR2 FQNNGV. Full variable domain (missing parts from reference TRBV11-2 and TRBJ2-7): EAGVAQSPRYKIIEKRQSVAFWCNPISGHATLYWYQQILGQGPKLLIQFQNNGVVDDSQLPKDRFSAERLKGVDSTLKIQPAKLEDSAVYLCASSRDPSSYEQYFGPGTRLTVT.

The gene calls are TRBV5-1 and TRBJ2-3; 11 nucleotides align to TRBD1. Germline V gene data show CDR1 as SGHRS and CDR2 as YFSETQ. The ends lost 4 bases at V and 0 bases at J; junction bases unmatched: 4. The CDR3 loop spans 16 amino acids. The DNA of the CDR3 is TGCGCCAGCAGCCCCGGACAGGGGGCTAGCACAGATACGCAGTATTTT. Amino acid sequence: CASSPGQGASTDTQYF. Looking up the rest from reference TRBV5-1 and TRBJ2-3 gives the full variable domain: KAGVTQTPRYLIKTRGQQVTLSCSPISGHRSVSWYQQTPGQGLQFLFEYFSETQRNKGNFPGRFSGRQFSNSRSEMNVSTLELGDSALYLCASSPGQGASTDTQYFGPGTRLTVL.

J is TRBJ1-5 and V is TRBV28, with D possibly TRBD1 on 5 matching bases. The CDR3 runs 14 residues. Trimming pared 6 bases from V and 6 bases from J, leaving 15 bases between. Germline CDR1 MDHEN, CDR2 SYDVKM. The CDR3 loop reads CASSPPGGGQPQHF. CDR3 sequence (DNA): TGTGCCAGCAGCCCTCCGGGGGGGGGTCAGCCCCAGCATTTT. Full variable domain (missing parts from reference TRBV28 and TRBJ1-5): DVKVTQSSRYLVKRTGEKVFLECVQDMDHENMFWYRQDPGLGLRLIYFSYDVKMKEKGDIPEGYSVSREKKERFSLILESASTNQTSMYLCASSPPGGGQPQHFGDGTRLSIL.

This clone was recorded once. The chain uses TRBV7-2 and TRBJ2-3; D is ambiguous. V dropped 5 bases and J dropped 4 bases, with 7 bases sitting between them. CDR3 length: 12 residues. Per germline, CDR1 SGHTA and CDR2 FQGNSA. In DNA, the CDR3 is TGTGCCAGCAGCACGGGTCCAGATACGCAGTATTTT. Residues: CASSTGPDTQYF.

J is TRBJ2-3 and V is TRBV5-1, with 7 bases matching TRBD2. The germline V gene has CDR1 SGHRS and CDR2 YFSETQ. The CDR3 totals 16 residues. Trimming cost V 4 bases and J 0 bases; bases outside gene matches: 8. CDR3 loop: CASSQGGTVSTDTQYF. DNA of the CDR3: TGCGCCAGCAGCCAGGGAGGGACCGTAAGCACAGATACGCAGTATTTT.

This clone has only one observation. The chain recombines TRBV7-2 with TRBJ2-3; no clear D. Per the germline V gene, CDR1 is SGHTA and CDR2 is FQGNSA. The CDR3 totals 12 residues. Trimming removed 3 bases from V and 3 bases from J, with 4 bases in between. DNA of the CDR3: TGTGCCAGCAGCTTCGGGACAGATACGCAGTATTTT. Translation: CASSFGTDTQYF.

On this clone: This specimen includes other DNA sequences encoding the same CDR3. The CDR3 DNA reads TGTGCCAGCAGTCTAGGACAGGGGGGCTACACCTTC. This sequence encodes CASSLGQGGYTF. This chain links TRBV28 with TRBJ1-2, with 9 bases matching TRBD1. CDR1 MDHEN and CDR2 SYDVKM come from the germline V gene. The V gene end was trimmed by 5 bases and the J gene end by 8 bases; junction bases not matched to a gene: 3. CDR3 length equals 12 residues.

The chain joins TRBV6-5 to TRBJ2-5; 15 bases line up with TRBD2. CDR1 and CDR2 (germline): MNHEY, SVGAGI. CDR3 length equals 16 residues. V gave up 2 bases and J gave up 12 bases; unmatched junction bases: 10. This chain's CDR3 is CASSYPGLAGGRIEYF. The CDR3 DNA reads TGTGCCAGCAGTTACCCCGGACTAGCGGGAGGGCGAATCGAGTACTTC.

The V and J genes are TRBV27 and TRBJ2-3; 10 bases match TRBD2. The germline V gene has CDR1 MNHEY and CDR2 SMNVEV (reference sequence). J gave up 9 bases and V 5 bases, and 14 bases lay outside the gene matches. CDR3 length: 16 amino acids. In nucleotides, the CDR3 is TGTGCCAGCAGTCTACAACCGAGCGGGAGGGCCGACACGCAGTATTTT. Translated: CASSLQPSGRADTQYF.

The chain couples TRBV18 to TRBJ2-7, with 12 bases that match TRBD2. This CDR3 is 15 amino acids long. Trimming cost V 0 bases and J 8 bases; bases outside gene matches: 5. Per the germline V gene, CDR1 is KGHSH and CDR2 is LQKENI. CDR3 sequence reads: CASSPPTSGRDKQYF. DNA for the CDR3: TGTGCCAGCTCACCACCGACTAGCGGGAGAGATAAGCAGTACTTC.